This T cell receptor beta chain was retrieved from a study of blood T cell repertoires in COVID-19. Across the study: Italy, Spain and the United States were the sources of the convalescent and acute COVID-19 samples.

Per the study methods: Amplification of reference gene primers provided the estimated nucleated cell counts. Here immunoSEQ multiplex PCR was the method, and the copy in TCRdb shows in-frame clones only, minus some. For V, J and clone size, that table is used; D and trimming come from the DNA. This table has 180,000 or so clones, 88% appearing once. This CDR3 contains 14 residues. Trimming pared 5 bases from V and 6 bases from J, leaving 18 bases between. Germline V gives CDR1 SGHKS, CDR2 YYEKEE (reference sequence). The sequencing input was peripheral blood. The chain links TRBV5-5 to TRBJ2-7, with D perhaps matching TRBD1 (6 bases). This receptor was taken from a man aged 18 to 29 with active or convalescent COVID-19. CDR3 sequence reads: CASRGTIAPAEQYF. The CDR3 DNA sequence: TGTGCCAGCAGAGGGACAATCGCACCTGCCGAGCAGTACTTC.